A selection of T cell receptor beta chains follows, all from one sample in a study of blood T cells in healthy people across ages. TCRdb itself ran the 5' RACE reads through MiXCR, one entry per CDR3 protein. The sample lists around 800,000 distinct CDR3 sequences, roughly 50% occurring once. The source material was blood. Every receptor here comes from a man older than 75 in good health. The CDR3 runs from the conserved cysteine through the conserved F or W. A D gene is named only where the DNA matches it firmly. The size of a clone is reported for some rows only, either as once, few or many, or as a class for expanded clones.

V gene	J gene	clone size	D gene	CDR3 DNA	CDR3 protein
TRBV27	TRBJ2-3	-	-	TGTGCCAGCAGTTTCCTAGCATCCGGTCACAGATACGCGTATTTT	CASSFLASGHRYAYF
TRBV25-1	TRBJ1-6	-	-	TGTGCCAGCAGTGATAACTCACCCCTCCACTTT	CASSDNSPLHF
TRBV7-3	TRBJ2-1	-	TRBD1	TGTGCCAGCAGCTTAAGGACAGGGGTGCAGTTCTTC	CASSLRTGVQFF
TRBV20-1	TRBJ1-6	few	-	TGCAGTGCTAGAGCTTCGGATTCACCCCTCCACTTT	CSARASDSPLHF
TRBV28	TRBJ2-3	-	-	TGTGCCAGCAGCCCCCTGATGGGTAGCGGAAGTCTCCGCACAGATACGCAGTATTTT	CASSPLMGSGSLRTDTQYF
TRBV12-3/TRBV12-4	TRBJ2-7	few	-	TGTGCCAGCAGCATGGCAGGGGCAGGCAACGAGCAGTACTTC	CASSMAGAGNEQYF
TRBV27	TRBJ1-5	-	-	TGTGCCAGCAGTTTAAACGCAAATAATCAGCCCCAGCATTTT	CASSLNANNQPQHF
TRBV5-1	TRBJ2-1	-	TRBD1	TGCGCCAGCAGGCCCACAGGGGGCAATGAGCAGTTCTTC	CASRPTGGNEQFF
TRBV7-6	TRBJ2-1	-	-	TGTGCCAGCAGCTTAGGCCCAGGGGAGGTCAATGAGCAGTTCTTC	CASSLGPGEVNEQFF
TRBV18	TRBJ2-7	few	TRBD2	TGTGCCAGCTCACCACCGGGTAGCGGGAGGTTCGACGAGCAGTACTTC	CASSPPGSGRFDEQYF
TRBV5-1	TRBJ2-5	-	TRBD1	TGCGCCAGCAGCGAAGAGCCCGACAGGGTAGGGATTGAGCAGTACTTC	CASSEEPDRVGIEQYF
TRBV29-1	TRBJ2-1	-	TRBD1	TGCAGCGGTGTGCTACCCCCGGGACAGCTTGAGCAGTTCTTC	CSGVLPPGQLEQFF
TRBV6-2/TRBV6-3	TRBJ2-1	few	TRBD2	TGTGCCAGCACCACCGGGACTACCTACAATGAGCAGTTCTTC	CASTTGTTYNEQFF
TRBV12-3/TRBV12-4	TRBJ2-7	-	TRBD2	TGTGCCAGCAGTCCTCTAGCGGTCTCCTACAATGAGCAGTACTTC	CASSPLAVSYNEQYF
TRBV7-3	TRBJ2-1	-	TRBD2	TGTGCCAGCAGCTCTCCGGGACTAGGAGGAAATGAGCAGTTCTTC	CASSSPGLGGNEQFF
TRBV7-2	TRBJ2-7	-	-	TGTGCCAGCAGCTTAGCGAGCTTACGGGACGAGCAGTACTTC	CASSLASLRDEQYF
TRBV5-1	TRBJ2-7	-	-	TGTGCCAGCAGCTTGGAATCATCAACCTACGAGCGGTACTTC	CASSLESSTYERYF
TRBV5-6	TRBJ2-1	medium-sized	TRBD2	TGTGCCAGCAGCTTGAGGGCTAGCGGGAGGGCCCGCGAGTTCTTC	CASSLRASGRAREFF
TRBV27	TRBJ2-7	-	-	TGTGCCAGCAGCCAATCCGGGCACACCTACGAGCAGTACTTC	CASSQSGHTYEQYF
TRBV7-2	TRBJ1-1	-	-	TGTGCCAGCAGCTTAACGGGAGGCAGAGCTTTCTTT	CASSLTGGRAFF
TRBV25-1	TRBJ2-7	-	-	TGTGCCAGTGCGGATGGCTACGAGCAGTACTTC	CASADGYEQYF
TRBV5-5	TRBJ1-4	-	-	TGTGCTAGCAGCTTGACTCAAGGGTCTTGGGAAAAACTGTTTTTT	CASSLTQGSWEKLFF
TRBV3-1	TRBJ2-1	-	TRBD2	TGTGCCAGCAGCCGTCTGCCTAGCGGAAACAATGAGCAGTTCTTC	CASSRLPSGNNEQFF
TRBV6-1	TRBJ1-5	-	-	TGTGCCAGCTTTCGGGGGGGTGATAGCAATCAGCCCCAGCATTTT	CASFRGGDSNQPQHF
TRBV29-1	TRBJ2-7	-	TRBD1	TGCAGCGTTGATTCTGGGACAGGGAATTACGAGCAGTACTTC	CSVDSGTGNYEQYF
TRBV20-1	TRBJ2-1	-	-	TGCAGTCCGCCCGGGGCACTCTACAATGAGCAGTTCTTC	CSPPGALYNEQFF
TRBV7-2	TRBJ2-3	once	TRBD2	TGTGCCAGCAGCTTAGGAGGGAGGGCCAGATACGCGTATTTT	CASSLGGRARYAYF
TRBV6-1	TRBJ2-1	few	TRBD2	TGTGCCAGCGGATTTAGCGGGGTATACAATGAGCAGTTCTTC	CASGFSGVYNEQFF
TRBV12-3/TRBV12-4	TRBJ2-7	few	TRBD1	TGTGCCAGCAGATTCCGGACAGGGGGTTACGAGCAGTACTTC	CASRFRTGGYEQYF
TRBV12-3/TRBV12-4	TRBJ1-1	once	TRBD1	TGTGCCAGCACCCCCCGGGACAGGTTGGGGAACACTGAAGCTTTCTTT	CASTPRDRLGNTEAFF
TRBV6-5	TRBJ2-2	many	TRBD2	TGTGCCAGCAGTTACGACCCCCCGGCAACGGGAGGCCGAACCACCGGGGAGCTGTTTTTT	CASSYDPPATGGRTTGELFF
TRBV7-9	TRBJ1-5	-	-	TGTGCCAGCAGCTTGGGGCCCAAGGATCAGCCCCAGCATTTT	CASSLGPKDQPQHF
TRBV6-4	TRBJ2-7	-	-	TGTGCCAGCAGTCAAGACAGGCGGAGCTACAATGAGCAGTACTTC	CASSQDRRSYNEQYF
TRBV5-6	TRBJ2-1	many	TRBD1	TGTGCCAGCAGCGCCACAGGGGCCAATTTATACAATGAGCAGTTCTTC	CASSATGANLYNEQFF
TRBV19	TRBJ2-4	-	-	TGTGCCACCCTCTCGGTAGGGGACAAAAACATTCAGTACTTC	CATLSVGDKNIQYF
TRBV2	TRBJ1-4	-	TRBD1	TGTGCCACACAGGGGGCGACAACTAATGAAAAACTGTTTTTT	CATQGATTNEKLFF
TRBV7-2	TRBJ2-5	few	-	TGTGCCAGCAGCTTAGTGACTAGGGGGTCTAGAGGGAGCCAAGAGACCCAGTACTTC	CASSLVTRGSRGSQETQYF
TRBV12-3/TRBV12-4	TRBJ1-1	-	-	TGTGCCAGCAGGGAAAACACAGGTTTGGACACTGAAGCTTTCTTT	CASRENTGLDTEAFF
TRBV29-1	TRBJ1-5	few	-	TGCAGCGCGACAGCCTCAGGTCAGCCCCAGCATTTT	CSATASGQPQHF
TRBV20-1	TRBJ2-7	-	TRBD2	TGCAGTGCTAGAGCCCTCGGACTAGCAACAAACGAGCAGTACTTC	CSARALGLATNEQYF
TRBV5-1	TRBJ2-7	-	-	TGCGCCAGCAGCTGGGGTGTCTCCTACAATGAGCAGTACTTC	CASSWGVSYNEQYF
TRBV3-1	TRBJ2-1	-	TRBD2	TGTGCCAGCAGCCAAGAGGGACTAGGGGCTCGGGAGCAGTTCTTC	CASSQEGLGAREQFF
TRBV5-1	TRBJ2-7	-	-	TGCGCCAGCAGCTTGGAATTGTCGGGTGGGGGCTACGAGCAGTACTTC	CASSLELSGGGYEQYF
TRBV27	TRBJ1-2	few	-	TGTGCCAGCAGCCAGGGTCAGCACTATGGCTACACCTTC	CASSQGQHYGYTF
TRBV20-1	TRBJ2-4	-	-	TGCAGTGCTAGAGATCTGGTAGGGGAAGGCAAAAACATTCAGTACTTC	CSARDLVGEGKNIQYF
TRBV5-5	TRBJ2-7	-	-	TGTGCCAGCAGCTTGGAACGGGGACGGGGAAATGAGCAGTACTTC	CASSLERGRGNEQYF
TRBV5-1	TRBJ2-7	few	TRBD2	TGCGCCAGTAGCTTTTCTAGCGGGACGGCCCACGAGCAGTACTTC	CASSFSSGTAHEQYF
TRBV20-1	TRBJ2-3	-	TRBD2	TGCAGTGCTTGGACTAGCGGGAGGGGAGATACGCAGTATTTT	CSAWTSGRGDTQYF
TRBV20-1	TRBJ2-4	-	TRBD2	TGCAGTGCTCAGGCCGGGACTAGGCTAGCCAAAAACATTCAGTACTTC	CSAQAGTRLAKNIQYF
TRBV20-1	TRBJ2-1	once	-	TGCAGTGCTAGAGACCCTAAGCGTTCCTCCTACAATGAGCAGTTCTTC	CSARDPKRSSYNEQFF
TRBV18	TRBJ2-6	few	TRBD1	TGTGCCAGCTCACCCACGGGACAGATTACCTCTGGGGCCAACGTCCTGACTTTC	CASSPTGQITSGANVLTF
TRBV20-1	TRBJ2-5	once	-	TGCAGTGCCCGTGGCGGGCCAGGCGGCCAGTACTTC	CSARGGPGGQYF
TRBV20-1	TRBJ1-2	-	TRBD1	TGCAGTGCTCGGACAGGGGGAATCTATGGCTACACCTTC	CSARTGGIYGYTF
TRBV10-3	TRBJ2-1	few	-	TGTGACCCCCGGGGATTCAATGAGCAGTTCTTC	CDPRGFNEQFF
TRBV4-1	TRBJ2-1	-	-	TGCGCCAGCAGCCAAGCAGTCGGGAGCTCCTACAATGAGCAGTTCTTC	CASSQAVGSSYNEQFF